This TCR beta chain was identified in a study of T-cell memory formation after mild COVID-19. Study findings and constraints: Whether second-wave clones peaking at day 37 were SARS-CoV-2 specific went unconfirmed.

TCRdb reprocessed the 5' RACE reads with MiXCR, giving one entry per CDR3 protein. Here the sample spans about 300,000 distinct CDR3 sequences, approximately 19% being singletons. This CDR3 spans 13 amino acids. The germline V gene encodes CDR1 SGHRS and CDR2 YFSETQ. V lost 4 bases to trimming and J lost 6 bases, with 13 bases between them. In regard to this clonotype: Its cognate antigen is unknown.

The sequencing sample was made of PBMCs or a T cell subset sorted from them (not recorded which). The chain uses TRBV5-1 and TRBJ1-2, with D possibly matching TRBD1 (6 bases). The origin of this receptor is a man between 18 and 29 years old who had mild COVID-19 (a few samples of this study predate the infection). Cell type and time point are not known. DNA of the CDR3: TGCGCCAGCAGCACCACAGGGAGGAATGGCTACACCTTC. Translating it yields CASSTTGRNGYTF.